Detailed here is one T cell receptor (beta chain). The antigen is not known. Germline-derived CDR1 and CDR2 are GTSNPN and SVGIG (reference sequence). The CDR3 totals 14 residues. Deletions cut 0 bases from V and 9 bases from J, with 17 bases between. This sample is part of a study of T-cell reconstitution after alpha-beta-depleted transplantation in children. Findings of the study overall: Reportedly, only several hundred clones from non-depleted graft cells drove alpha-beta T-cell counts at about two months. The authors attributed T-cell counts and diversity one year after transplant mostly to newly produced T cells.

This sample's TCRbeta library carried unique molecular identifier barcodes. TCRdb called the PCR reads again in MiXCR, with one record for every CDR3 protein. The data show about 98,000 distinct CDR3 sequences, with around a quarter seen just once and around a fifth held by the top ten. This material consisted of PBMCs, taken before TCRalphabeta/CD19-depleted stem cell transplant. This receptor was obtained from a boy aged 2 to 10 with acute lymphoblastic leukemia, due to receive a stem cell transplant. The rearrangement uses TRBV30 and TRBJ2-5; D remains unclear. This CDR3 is CAWSVQSSKVAQYF. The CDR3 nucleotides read TGTGCCTGGAGTGTACAGAGCAGTAAGGTGGCCCAGTACTTC. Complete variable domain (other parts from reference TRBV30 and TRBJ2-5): SQTIHQWPATLVQPVGSPLSLECTVEGTSNPNLYWYRQAAGRGLQLLFYSVGIGQISSEVPQNLSASRPQDRQFILSSKKLLLSDSGFYLCAWSVQSSKVAQYFGPGTRLLVL.